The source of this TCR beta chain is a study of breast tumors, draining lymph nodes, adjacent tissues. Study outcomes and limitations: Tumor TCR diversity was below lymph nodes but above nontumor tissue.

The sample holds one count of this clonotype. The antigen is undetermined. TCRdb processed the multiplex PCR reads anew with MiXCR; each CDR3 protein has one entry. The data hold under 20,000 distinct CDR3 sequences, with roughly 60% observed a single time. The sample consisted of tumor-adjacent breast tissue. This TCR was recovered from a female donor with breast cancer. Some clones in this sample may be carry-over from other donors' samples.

The CDR3 sequence is CSAEGLAESTDTQYF. CDR3 coding DNA: TGCAGTGCTGAGGGACTAGCGGAGAGCACAGATACGCAGTATTTT. The chain has TRBV20-1 and TRBJ2-3; 11 bases match TRBD2. V was clipped by 5 bases and J by 0 bases; unmatched bases: 4. Looked up from germline, CDR1 is DFQATT and CDR2 is SNEGSKA (reference sequence). This CDR3 region has 15 residues.